The 26 T cell receptor beta chains below all came from one sample that was sequenced in a study of regulatory T cells in long-lasting Graves disease. Researchers made TCR beta libraries by using iRepertoire HTBI primers and running Arm-PCR on CDR3 regions. TCRdb ran MiXCR on the multiplex PCR reads and lists one entry per CDR3 protein. The sample lists approximately 440,000 distinct CDR3 sequences; about a quarter were seen once. Time point described: persistent/refractory GD, antithyroid drugs over 5 years with positive TRAb. PBMC RNA was the source of the TCR library. The specimen comprised peripheral blood mononuclear cells (PBMCs), sampled when the disease was refractory, from a patient treated with antithyroid drugs. All receptors come from a female donor with Graves disease.

This clonotype was seen only a few times. The chain combines TRBV5-1 with TRBJ1-1; tentative D call: TRBD1 (5 bases). The CDR3 loop spans 15 amino acids. The V gene's germline CDR1 is SGHRS and CDR2 YFSETQ. The V gene lost 8 bases and the J gene lost 0 bases, with 17 bases spanning the gap. The CDR3 loop reads CASNWDGTMNTEAFF. CDR3 sequence (DNA): TGCGCCAGTAACTGGGACGGGACTATGAACACTGAAGCTTTCTTT.

A few counts support this clonotype. V gene TRBV2 combines with J gene TRBJ2-7; D is undetermined. Germline V CDR1 and CDR2: SNHLY, FYNNEI. This CDR3 has 13 residues. V was shortened by 4 bases and J by 3 bases, with 10 bases between the two germline ends. The CDR3 protein is CASSGALGYEQYF. As DNA, the CDR3 is TGTGCCAGCAGTGGAGCGCTCGGCTACGAGCAGTACTTC. The whole variable domain, remainder taken from reference TRBV2 and TRBJ2-7, is EPEVTQTPSHQVTQMGQEVILRCVPISNHLYFYWYRQILGQKVEFLVSFYNNEISEKSEIFDDQFSVERPDGSNFTLKIRSTKLEDSAMYFCASSGALGYEQYFGPGTRLTVT.

There are a few counts of this clonotype. This sequence joins TRBV2 and TRBJ2-3; 9 positions match TRBD1. CDR1 SNHLY and CDR2 FYNNEI come from the germline V gene. The CDR3 length is 15 residues. The trim removed 6 bases at V and 6 bases at J, leaving 10 bases unmatched. The CDR3 protein is CASRGTGIGVDTQYF. The DNA of the CDR3 is TGTGCCAGCAGGGGGACAGGGATTGGAGTTGATACGCAGTATTTT.

This chain links TRBV12-3 or TRBV12-4 with TRBJ2-7; D gene ambiguous. With 3 bases removed from V and 7 bases from J, the gap between germline ends came to 10 bases. The CDR3 runs to 12 residues. The CDR3 nucleotides read TGTGCCAGCAGTTTTCATCGCTCGGAGCAGTACTTC. The encoded protein is CASSFHRSEQYF.

This sequence joins TRBV20-1 and TRBJ2-2; 8 nucleotides agree with TRBD2. The germline gives CDR1 DFQATT, CDR2 SNEGSKA (reference sequence). The CDR3 has 15 residues. V lost 3 bases, J lost 6 bases, and 9 bases stayed unmatched. The CDR3 DNA is TGCAGTGCTAGTTCACCGGGACTAGACTCCGGGGAGCTGTTTTTT. It encodes CSASSPGLDSGELFF.

The sample holds many counts of this clonotype. The chain combines TRBV12-3 or TRBV12-4 with TRBJ2-7; D gene uncertain. V was pared by 6 bases and J by 5 bases, with 14 bases between. The CDR3 loop spans 13 amino acids. The CDR3 sequence is CASRTLFTNEQYF. Here the CDR3 DNA reads TGTGCCAGCAGGACACTTTTTACGAACGAGCAGTACTTC.

This clonotype was observed a handful of times. The V and J genes are TRBV28 and TRBJ2-3, with unresolved D. The CDR3 totals 11 residues. V lost 4 bases to trimming and J lost 4 bases, with 3 bases between them. Germline CDR1 and CDR2: MDHEN and SYDVKM. The CDR3 here is CASSSPDTQYF. The CDR3 DNA reads TGTGCCAGCAGTTCCCCAGATACGCAGTATTTT.

The chain recombines TRBV6-1 with TRBJ2-4; 10 bases map to TRBD1. There are 15 residues in the CDR3. Trimming took 6 bases from V and 9 from J; bases not matched to a gene: 11. CDR1 is MNHNS, CDR2 SASEGT, per germline. CDR3 DNA: TGTGCCAGCAGCAACATAGCCGGGACAGGGGCCATTCAGTACTTC. As protein: CASSNIAGTGAIQYF.

The gene calls are TRBV27 and TRBJ1-4, with no clear D. The CDR3 consists of 16 residues. Deletions cut 7 bases from V and 8 bases from J, with 23 bases between. Germline assignment: CDR1 MNHEY and CDR2 SMNVEV (reference sequence). The CDR3 nucleotides are TGTGCCAGCAAGACCTTAGCGTCCCGTCCGGAGGAAAAACTGTTTTTT. This sequence encodes CASKTLASRPEEKLFF.

In its sample, this clonotype was seen a few times. This sequence joins TRBV6-1 and TRBJ1-2; D is ambiguous. V shed 5 bases and J shed 2 bases, with 12 bases lying between them. CDR1 is MNHNS and CDR2 is SASEGT in the germline V gene. The CDR3 contains 14 residues. CDR3 in DNA: TGTGCCAGCAGTCGTCCGGGATGGAACTATGGCTACACCTTC. Protein product: CASSRPGWNYGYTF.

In this sample, this clonotype turned up many times. The chain couples TRBV20-1 to TRBJ2-5; 8 nucleotides line up with TRBD2. Trimming removed 6 bases from V and 2 bases from J; junction bases left unmatched: 2. Germline V gives CDR1 DFQATT, CDR2 SNEGSKA (reference sequence). The CDR3 has 12 amino acids. The DNA for the CDR3 is TGCAGTGCCACGGGAGGGCAAGAGACCCAGTACTTC. Its protein product is CSATGGQETQYF.

The gene calls are TRBV7-2 and TRBJ1-3; 8 bases are shared with TRBD1. V shed 1 base and J 4 bases; nucleotides not matched to a gene: 9. This CDR3 is 17 amino acids long. Per germline, CDR1 SGHTA and CDR2 FQGNSA. The CDR3 bases are TGTGCCAGCAGCTTAGAAGGATGGCAGGGGGCCGGAAACACCATATATTTT. This sequence encodes CASSLEGWQGAGNTIYF.

This clonotype has a count of ten or more. The chain uses TRBV6-2 or TRBV6-3 and TRBJ2-7; maybe TRBD1 (5 bases). The CDR3 has 14 amino acids. The germline V and J ends were trimmed by 2 bases and 1 base, with 9 bases remaining between them. From germline, CDR1 is MNHEY and CDR2 SVGEGT. CDR3 DNA sequence: TGTGCCAGCAGTTACGGGGCGGAATCCTACGAGCAGTACTTC. Translated, it gives CASSYGAESYEQYF.

In its sample, this clonotype was seen many times. The V call is TRBV11-2, the J call TRBJ2-7; 9 bases line up with TRBD2. With V trimmed by 3 bases and J by 5 bases, 11 bases remained unmatched. Germline V gene lookup returns CDR1 SGHAT and CDR2 FQNNGV. This CDR3 has 16 amino acids. The CDR3 coding sequence is TGTGCCAGCAGCTTTAAATCACTAGCGGGTACCCACGAGCAGTACTTC. Its translation is CASSFKSLAGTHEQYF.

In this sample, this clonotype turned up a few times. The rearrangement links TRBV20-1 to TRBJ1-1; D might be TRBD1 (5 bases). Between the trimmed V and J ends, which lost 0 bases and 3 bases, there was a span of 20 bases. This CDR3 region has 17 residues. From germline, CDR1 is DFQATT and CDR2 SNEGSKA (reference sequence). The CDR3 protein is CSARERYRGMLDTEAFF. Written as DNA, the CDR3 is TGCAGTGCTAGAGAAAGATATAGGGGCATGTTGGACACTGAAGCTTTCTTT.

The chain combines TRBV9 with TRBJ2-5; 10 bases match TRBD2. V shed 3 bases and J 0 bases; nucleotides not matched to a gene: 2. The CDR3 length is 15 residues. In germline, CDR1 is SGDLS, CDR2 YYNGEE. CDR3 DNA sequence: TGTGCCAGCAGCGGTACTAGCGGGAACCAAGAGACCCAGTACTTC. Protein product: CASSGTSGNQETQYF. Drawing the rest from reference TRBV9 and TRBJ2-5, the complete variable domain is DSGVTQTPKHLITATGQRVTLRCSPRSGDLSVYWYQQSLDQGLQFLIQYYNGEERAKGNILERFSAQQFPDLHSELNLSSLELGDSALYFCASSGTSGNQETQYFGPGTRLLVL.

The chain is built from TRBV28 and TRBJ2-7; perhaps TRBD1 as D (6 bases). The V gene lost 8 bases and the J gene lost 4 bases, with 12 bases spanning the gap. Looked up from germline, CDR1 is MDHEN and CDR2 is SYDVKM. The CDR3 runs to 12 residues. The CDR3 DNA reads TGTGCCAGCTGGGGGACAAGATACGAGCAGTACTTC. Amino acid sequence: CASWGTRYEQYF. The full variable domain, its missing parts supplied by reference TRBV28 and TRBJ2-7, is DVKVTQSSRYLVKRTGEKVFLECVQDMDHENMFWYRQDPGLGLRLIYFSYDVKMKEKGDIPEGYSVSREKKERFSLILESASTNQTSMYLCASWGTRYEQYFGPGTRLTVT.

This clonotype was detected only a few times. The chain links TRBV5-1 to TRBJ1-1, with D possibly being TRBD1 (6 bases). V lost 2 bases and J 1 base, leaving 9 bases between the germline ends. Germline V gives CDR1 SGHRS, CDR2 YFSETQ. CDR3 size: 14 residues. The CDR3 here is CASSFAGANTEAFF. The CDR3 DNA is TGCGCCAGCAGCTTTGCAGGGGCGAACACTGAAGCTTTCTTT.

This clonotype was seen more than once but under ten times. The V and J genes are TRBV30 and TRBJ2-7; 9 nucleotides agree with TRBD2. Trimming at V came to 0 bases and at J to 5 bases, leaving 8 bases not matched to a gene. CDR1 is GTSNPN, CDR2 SVGIG, per germline (reference sequence). The CDR3 has 15 residues. The CDR3 region has the DNA TGTGCCTGGAGTGTACGCCCTAGCGGGAACGACGAGCAGTACTTC. Amino acid sequence: CAWSVRPSGNDEQYF.

The V gene is TRBV19, the J gene TRBJ1-1; no firm D call. Trimming left V 8 bases short and J 6 bases short, with 13 bases between. CDR3 length: 12 amino acids. In germline, CDR1 is LNHDA, CDR2 SQIVND (reference sequence). The CDR3 DNA reads TGTGCCAGTGGGTTTTCCGGGGCTGAAGCTTTCTTT. This sequence encodes CASGFSGAEAFF.

The rearrangement uses TRBV12-3 or TRBV12-4 and TRBJ2-2, with 10 bases fitting TRBD2. V was clipped by 3 bases and J by 5 bases; unmatched bases: 0. CDR3 size: 14 residues. This CDR3 is CASSLTSGTGELFF. The CDR3 nucleotides read TGTGCCAGCAGTTTGACTAGCGGGACCGGGGAGCTGTTTTTT.

This clonotype was seen ten or more times. The chain joins TRBV2 to TRBJ2-6; 9 nucleotides line up with TRBD1. Germline values: CDR1 SNHLY, CDR2 FYNNEI. The CDR3 has 15 amino acids. V shed 10 bases and J 3 bases; nucleotides not matched to a gene: 7. The CDR3 bases are TGTGCCATCGGGACAGGGAGTTTTGGGGCCAACGTCCTGACTTTC. Residues: CAIGTGSFGANVLTF.

This clonotype appeared a few times. The gene calls are TRBV6-1 and TRBJ2-7; 13 bases line up with TRBD2. Germline loops: CDR1 MNHNS, CDR2 SASEGT. This CDR3 comprises 16 residues. With 4 bases clipped from V and 6 bases from J, the junction kept 9 bases outside the gene matches. The CDR3 loop reads CASSGSGTSGKGEQYF. The DNA of the CDR3 is TGTGCCAGCAGTGGATCCGGGACTAGCGGGAAGGGCGAGCAGTACTTC.

This clonotype was detected only a few times. V is TRBV19 and J is TRBJ1-2, with D perhaps TRBD1 (6 bases). This CDR3 spans 15 amino acids. In germline, CDR1 is LNHDA, CDR2 SQIVND (reference sequence). V was clipped by 6 bases and J by 6 bases, with 20 bases between them. CDR3 region: CASSTQGTASHGYTF. The CDR3, as DNA: TGTGCCAGTAGCACCCAGGGGACCGCGTCACATGGCTACACCTTC.

The J gene is TRBJ2-7, the V gene TRBV7-9; TRBD1 aligns across 7 bases. Germline V gives CDR1 SEHNR, CDR2 FQNEAQ (reference sequence). This CDR3 region has 14 residues. V trimming: 5 bases; J trimming: 3 bases; junction bases outside the gene matches: 7. The CDR3 DNA reads TGTGCCAGCAGCCATAGGGACAGCCTCTACGAGCAGTACTTC. Translation: CASSHRDSLYEQYF.

This clonotype was observed at least ten times. One end of the junction varies from germline; a read error may be responsible. Written as DNA, the CDR3 is TGTGCCAGCAGCCTAGGATCGAACACTGAAGCTTTCTTT. Translation gives CASSLGSNTEAFF. The chain joins TRBV5-1 to TRBJ1-1; D remains unclear. Looked up from germline, CDR1 is SGHRS and CDR2 is YFSETQ. The CDR3 has 13 residues.